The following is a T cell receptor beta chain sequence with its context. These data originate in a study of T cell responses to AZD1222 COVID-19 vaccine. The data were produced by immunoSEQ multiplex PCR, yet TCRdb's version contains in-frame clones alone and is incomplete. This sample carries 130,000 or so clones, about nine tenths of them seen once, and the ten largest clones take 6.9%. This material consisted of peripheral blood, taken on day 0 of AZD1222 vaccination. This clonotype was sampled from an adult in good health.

CDR3 in amino acids: CASSYPPSGADEQYF. CDR3 coding DNA: TGTGCCAGCAGTTACCCCCCGTCGGGGGCCGACGAGCAGTACTTC. The chain carries TRBV6-6 and TRBJ2-7; either TRBD1 or TRBD2 may fit D (6 bases each). V was pared by 2 bases and J by 5 bases, with 16 bases between. The V gene's germline CDR1 is MNHNY and CDR2 SVGAGI (reference sequence). The CDR3 has 15 amino acids.